This is a list of T cell receptor beta chains from one sample in a study of T cells in Graves' hyperthyroidism and ophthalmopathy. TCRdb analysed the multiplex PCR reads with MiXCR anew, one entry per CDR3 protein. The sample includes about half a million distinct CDR3 sequences, roughly a quarter of them seen just once. The sequencing sample was made of blood. These receptors originate from a woman aged 25 to 39 with Graves' ophthalmopathy. Each CDR3 is given with its conserved first and last residue. D genes are given only for firm matches. The size field is filled for only some rows; it gives once, few, many or a size class.

d_call,clone_size,j_call,v_call,cdr3_nt,cdr3_aa
.,.,TRBJ2-7,TRBV2,TGTGCCAGCAAGGTCAGGGGTTACGATCAGTACTTC,CASKVRGYDQYF
.,many,TRBJ2-5,TRBV11-2,TGTGCCAGCAGCTTGCAGGGAGCCCTGGAAGAGACCCAGTACTTC,CASSLQGALEETQYF
.,many,TRBJ1-1,TRBV19,TGTGCCAGTAGTATTTGGGGGAACACTGAAGCTTTCTTT,CASSIWGNTEAFF
.,.,TRBJ1-1,TRBV28,TGTGCCAGCAGTTTAGGGAGTTTCACTGAAGCTTTCTTT,CASSLGSFTEAFF
TRBD2,.,TRBJ2-5,TRBV15,TGTGCCACCAGCAGAGATGTGGCGGGGGACCTGTACCAAGAGACCCAGTACTTC,CATSRDVAGDLYQETQYF
.,many,TRBJ2-7,TRBV20-1,TGCAGTGCTAGAAGGGTAATCTACGAGCAGTACTTC,CSARRVIYEQYF
.,.,TRBJ2-2,TRBV7-3,TGTGCCAGCAGCGCCACCGGGACAAGGAACACCGGGGAGCTGTTTTTT,CASSATGTRNTGELFF
.,few,TRBJ2-5,TRBV12-3/TRBV12-4,TGTGCCAGCAGGACCTTCGGTCGTGTAGAGACCCAGTACTTC,CASRTFGRVETQYF
TRBD1,many,TRBJ2-2,TRBV6-1,TGTGCCAGCAGAAGGGACAGCCCCTACACCGGGGAGCTGTTTTTT,CASRRDSPYTGELFF
.,many,TRBJ2-7,TRBV5-1,TGCGCCAGCAGCTTGGACAGTCGTTTGGGGCCCAAAGCTTACGAGCAGTACTTC,CASSLDSRLGPKAYEQYF
.,.,TRBJ1-1,TRBV6-5,TGTGCCAGCAGTTATGCGCAGTCCATTATGAACACTGAAGCTTTCTTT,CASSYAQSIMNTEAFF
.,.,TRBJ1-2,TRBV6-2/TRBV6-3,TGTGCCAGCAGCCCCAAGGCAGACCGTCCCACCTTC,CASSPKADRPTF
.,many,TRBJ1-2,TRBV25-1,TGTGCCAGCAGTGAATCGGATGGCTACACCTTC,CASSESDGYTF
.,few,TRBJ1-2,TRBV30,TGTGCCTGGACCTCAACCACAGGGACCGGCTACACCTTC,CAWTSTTGTGYTF
.,many,TRBJ1-1,TRBV6-1,TGTGCCAGCAGTGAAGTGTCGGTGGCCCGGACTGAAGCTTTCTTT,CASSEVSVARTEAFF
TRBD2,few,TRBJ2-7,TRBV6-1,TGTGCCAGCAGAATGGGACTAGCGGGGGGCTACGAGCAGTACTTC,CASRMGLAGGYEQYF
TRBD1,many,TRBJ2-5,TRBV11-2,TGTGCCAGCAGTAACCGACAGGGGAGGCAAGAGACCCAGTACTTC,CASSNRQGRQETQYF
.,many,TRBJ1-2,TRBV5-8,TGTGCCAGCAGCTTTTATGGGGACCATGGCTACACCTTC,CASSFYGDHGYTF
.,many,TRBJ2-7,TRBV12-3/TRBV12-4,TGTACCAGCAGTTTTGCCGGGACGGGGCCCTCCGAGCAGTACTTC,CTSSFAGTGPSEQYF
TRBD1,many,TRBJ1-2,TRBV20-1,TGCAGTGCTAGAGCAGGGGCAGGGGGCAACTATGGCTACACCTTC,CSARAGAGGNYGYTF
.,.,TRBJ1-2,TRBV28,TGTGCCAGCAGTTTCTTAGTCGGACTACAGGGAGGGGGCACCTTC,CASSFLVGLQGGGTF
.,many,TRBJ1-5,TRBV28,TGTGCCAGCAGTTTTGCGGGGGGGAGCAATCAGCCCCAGCATTTT,CASSFAGGSNQPQHF
.,many,TRBJ2-4,TRBV25-1,TGTGCCAGCAGTGATAGTCTGGGGGCGAGTATGGTGGCCAAAAACATTCAGTACTTC,CASSDSLGASMVAKNIQYF
.,many,TRBJ1-2,TRBV5-4,TGTGCCAGCACTGACAGCAACAACTATGGCTACACCTTC,CASTDSNNYGYTF
.,few,TRBJ2-3,TRBV28,TGTGCCAGCAGTCGGGCAGTTAGCACAGATACGCAGTATTTT,CASSRAVSTDTQYF
.,.,TRBJ2-2,TRBV6-1,TGTGCCAGCAGTGACTGGGGGTTCACCGGGGAGCTGTTTTTT,CASSDWGFTGELFF
.,.,TRBJ1-1,TRBV6-1,TGTGCCAGCATCGTAGGACACTCTCGTGAGGCTTTCTTT,CASIVGHSREAFF
.,.,TRBJ2-7,TRBV2,TGTGCCAGCATGGGGGACGGGGCGTCCTACGAGCAGTACTTC,CASMGDGASYEQYF
.,few,TRBJ1-2,TRBV3-1,TGTGCCAGCAGCCATGAGCCGGGGGGAGGCTACACCTTC,CASSHEPGGGYTF
TRBD1,.,TRBJ2-7,TRBV6-1,TGTGCCAGCAGCCCGCTTCAGGGACAGGGACCCTACGAGCAGTACTTC,CASSPLQGQGPYEQYF
.,many,TRBJ2-5,TRBV7-2,TGTGCCAGCAGACAGGGGGGGAGAACAGAGACCCAGTACTTC,CASRQGGRTETQYF
TRBD2,.,TRBJ2-5,TRBV2,TGTGCCAGCAGTGAAAGGCGGGGGAGAAAACAAGAGACCCAGTACTTC,CASSERRGRKQETQYF
.,.,TRBJ1-2,TRBV30,TGTGCCTGGAGTGTCCAGGGAACCTACACCTTC,CAWSVQGTYTF
.,.,TRBJ1-5,TRBV19,TGTGCCAGTAGTATCGCCCCACCGAGGGACCAACATTCTTATAGCAATCAGCCCCAGCATTTT,CASSIAPPRDQHSYSNQPQHF
.,many,TRBJ1-1,TRBV30,TGTGCCTGGAGTGAGCAGAACACTGAAGCTTTCTTT,CAWSEQNTEAFF
.,many,TRBJ1-1,TRBV12-3/TRBV12-4,TGTGCCAGCAGTCCGGGACGGAGAACAGGTGAAGCTTTCTTT,CASSPGRRTGEAFF
.,many,TRBJ1-2,TRBV7-2,TGTGCCAGCAGCCCCCCCCACAACGGGCCCCTTGGCTACACCTTC,CASSPPHNGPLGYTF
.,many,TRBJ1-1,TRBV27,TGTGCCAGCAGTTTATCGAGACAGCCGAACACTGAAGCTTTCTTT,CASSLSRQPNTEAFF
TRBD2,few,TRBJ2-2,TRBV12-5,TGTGCTAGTGGTTTGGCGGGGGGGCTATCCACCGGGGAGCTGTTTTTT,CASGLAGGLSTGELFF
.,many,TRBJ1-2,TRBV6-5,TGTGCCAGCACCAACGGGCGGATGTCCAGCTACACCTTC,CASTNGRMSSYTF
.,.,TRBJ1-1,TRBV24-1,TGTGCCACCAGTGACGCCGGGAGAGGTATCACTGACGCTTTCTTT,CATSDAGRGITDAFF
.,many,TRBJ2-2,TRBV6-2/TRBV6-3,TGTGCCAGCAGTTACTCGCAAGGGCGGGTCGGGGAGCTGTTTTTT,CASSYSQGRVGELFF
.,many,TRBJ1-1,TRBV6-5,TGTGCCAGCAGTTACTCAGCGACAGATGGTGGTGAAGCTTTCTTT,CASSYSATDGGEAFF
TRBD1,.,TRBJ1-2,TRBV10-3,TGTGCCATCGCCCGGGACAGGGGGCTCTATGGCTACACCTTC,CAIARDRGLYGYTF
.,many,TRBJ1-3,TRBV6-4,TGTGCCAGCAGTACAGAGACAGGAAACACCATATATTTT,CASSTETGNTIYF
TRBD1,once,TRBJ1-2,TRBV28,TGTGCCAGCAGTTTAGAGGACAGGGGAGGCGGCTACACCTTC,CASSLEDRGGGYTF
TRBD1,few,TRBJ1-2,TRBV29-1,TGCAGCGTTGCAGGGGGCGGCTACACCTTC,CSVAGGGYTF
.,many,TRBJ2-5,TRBV7-3,TGTGCCAGCAGCTCAGGGTTCGGGGAAGAGACCCAGTACTTC,CASSSGFGEETQYF
.,many,TRBJ2-4,TRBV6-5,TGTGCCAGCAGTTACAGGACGCCAGCCAAAAACATTCAGTACTTC,CASSYRTPAKNIQYF
.,many,TRBJ1-5,TRBV19,TGTGCCAGTGAAGACGGACGATATAGCAATCAGCCCCAGCATTTT,CASEDGRYSNQPQHF
TRBD2,.,TRBJ2-7,TRBV20-1,TGCAGTGCTAGAGTCCCCTGGACTAGCGGGGACTACGAGCAGTACTTC,CSARVPWTSGDYEQYF